This TCR beta chain came from a study of post-analysis software for immune sequencing data. Broader study findings: Significantly lower normalized Chao1 diversity was found in patients with multiple sclerosis relative to controls. The five TRBV segments detected at higher frequency in patients than in controls included TRBV5-6, TRBV5-1 and TRBV20-1.

Germline CDR1 reads SGHTA; CDR2 reads FQGNSA. Trimming took off 0 bases at V and 4 bases at J, with 15 bases between the two ends. This CDR3 is 16 amino acids long. Every TCR beta cDNA library bore unique molecular identifiers. A population of about 0.9 to 10 million T cells gave rise to about 500,000 cDNA molecules. Each CDR3 protein gets one entry after TCRdb re-called the PCR reads with MiXCR. The sample contains roughly 800,000 distinct CDR3 sequences, 46% of which appear only once. This clonotype was detected only a few times. Its antigen is undetermined. The material sequenced was blood. The V gene is TRBV7-2, the J gene TRBJ1-2; possible D gene TRBD1, 6 bases. This receptor was obtained from a girl between 5 and 17 years old with multiple sclerosis. The CDR3: CASSLAQTGSGYGYTF. CDR3 nucleotides: TGTGCCAGCAGCTTAGCCCAAACAGGGTCAGGCTATGGCTACACCTTC.